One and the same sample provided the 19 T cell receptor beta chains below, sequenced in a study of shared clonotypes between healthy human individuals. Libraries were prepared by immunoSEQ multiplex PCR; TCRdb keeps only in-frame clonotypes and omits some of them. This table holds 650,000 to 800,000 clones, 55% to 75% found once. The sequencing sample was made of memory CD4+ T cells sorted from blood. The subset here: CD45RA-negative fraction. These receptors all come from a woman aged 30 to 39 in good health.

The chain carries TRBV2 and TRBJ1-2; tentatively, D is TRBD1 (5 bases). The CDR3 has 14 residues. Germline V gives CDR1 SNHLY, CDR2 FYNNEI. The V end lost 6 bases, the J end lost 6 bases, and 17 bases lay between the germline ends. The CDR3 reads CASRGLLYENGYTF. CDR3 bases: TGTGCCAGCAGGGGGCTACTGTATGAGAATGGCTACACCTTC. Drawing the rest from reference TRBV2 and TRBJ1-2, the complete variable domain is EPEVTQTPSHQVTQMGQEVILRCVPISNHLYFYWYRQILGQKVEFLVSFYNNEISEKSEIFDDQFSVERPDGSNFTLKIRSTKLEDSAMYFCASRGLLYENGYTFGSGTRLTVV.

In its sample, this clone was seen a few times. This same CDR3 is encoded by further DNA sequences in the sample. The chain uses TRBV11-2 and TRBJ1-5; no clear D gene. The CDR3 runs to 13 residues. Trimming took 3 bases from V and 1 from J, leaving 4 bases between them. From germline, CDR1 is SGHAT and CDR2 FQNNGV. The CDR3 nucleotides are TGTGCCAGCAGCTTGTACAGCAATCAGCCCCAGCATTTT. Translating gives CASSLYSNQPQHF.

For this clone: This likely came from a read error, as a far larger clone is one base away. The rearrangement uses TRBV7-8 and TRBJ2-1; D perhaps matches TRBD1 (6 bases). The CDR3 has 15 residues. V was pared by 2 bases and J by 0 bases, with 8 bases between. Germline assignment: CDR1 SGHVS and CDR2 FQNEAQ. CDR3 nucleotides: TGTGCCAGCAGCTTACAGGGGAGCTCCTACAATGAGCAGTTCTTC. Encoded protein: CASSLQGSSYNEQFF.

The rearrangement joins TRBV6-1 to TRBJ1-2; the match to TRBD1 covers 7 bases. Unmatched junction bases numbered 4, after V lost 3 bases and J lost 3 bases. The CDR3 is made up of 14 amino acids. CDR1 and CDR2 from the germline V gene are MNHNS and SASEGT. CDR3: CASSEADRDYGYTF. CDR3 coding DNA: TGTGCCAGCAGTGAGGCCGACAGGGACTATGGCTACACCTTC.

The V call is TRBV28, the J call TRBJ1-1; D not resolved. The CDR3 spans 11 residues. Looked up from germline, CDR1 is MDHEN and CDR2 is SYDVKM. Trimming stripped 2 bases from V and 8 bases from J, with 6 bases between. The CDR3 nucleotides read TGTGCCAGCAGTTTAGGCAGGGAAGCTTTCTTT. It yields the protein CASSLGREAFF. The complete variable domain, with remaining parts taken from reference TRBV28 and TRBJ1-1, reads DVKVTQSSRYLVKRTGEKVFLECVQDMDHENMFWYRQDPGLGLRLIYFSYDVKMKEKGDIPEGYSVSREKKERFSLILESASTNQTSMYLCASSLGREAFFGQGTRLTVV.

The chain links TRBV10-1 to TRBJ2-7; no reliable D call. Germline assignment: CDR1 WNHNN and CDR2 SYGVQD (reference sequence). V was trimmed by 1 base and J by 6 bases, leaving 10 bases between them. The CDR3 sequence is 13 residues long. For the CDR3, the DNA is TGCGCCAGCAGTGAGTATCTTGGTCGCGAGCAGTACTTC. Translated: CASSEYLGREQYF.

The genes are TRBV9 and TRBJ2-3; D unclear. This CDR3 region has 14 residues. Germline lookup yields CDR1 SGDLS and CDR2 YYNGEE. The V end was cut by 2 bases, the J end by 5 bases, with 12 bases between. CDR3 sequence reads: CASSVGDTLDTQYF. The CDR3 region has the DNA TGTGCCAGCAGCGTTGGTGATACGTTAGATACGCAGTATTTT.

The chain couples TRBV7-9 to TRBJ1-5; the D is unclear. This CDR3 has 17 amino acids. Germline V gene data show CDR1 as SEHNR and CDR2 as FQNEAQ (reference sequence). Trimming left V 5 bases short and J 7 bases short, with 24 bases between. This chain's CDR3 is CASSPDSPDPLRQPQHF. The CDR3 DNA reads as TGTGCCAGCAGCCCGGACTCCCCAGACCCCCTTAGGCAGCCCCAGCATTTT. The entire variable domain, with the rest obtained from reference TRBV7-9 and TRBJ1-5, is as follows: DTGVSQNPRHKITKRGQNVTFRCDPISEHNRLYWYRQTLGQGPEFLTYFQNEAQLEKSRLLSDRFSAERPKGSFSTLEIQRTEQGDSAMYLCASSPDSPDPLRQPQHFGDGTRLSIL.

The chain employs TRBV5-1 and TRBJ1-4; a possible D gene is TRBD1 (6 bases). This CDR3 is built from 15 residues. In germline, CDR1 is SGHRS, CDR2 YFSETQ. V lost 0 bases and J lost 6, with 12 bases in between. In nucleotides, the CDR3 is TGCGCCAGCAGCTTGGTTTGGGGGCCGGATGAAAAACTGTTTTTT. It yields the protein CASSLVWGPDEKLFF.

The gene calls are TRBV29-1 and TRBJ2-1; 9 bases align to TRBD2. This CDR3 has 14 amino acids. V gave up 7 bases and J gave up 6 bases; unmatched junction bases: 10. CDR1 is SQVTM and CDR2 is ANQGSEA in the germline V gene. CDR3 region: CSASGRILPNEQFF. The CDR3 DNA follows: TGCAGCGCAAGCGGGAGGATTCTCCCCAATGAGCAGTTCTTC.

The DNA for the CDR3 is TGTGCCAGCAGAAAAACATCCCAAGAGACCCAGTACTTC. Translated: CASRKTSQETQYF. The gene calls are TRBV6-5 and TRBJ2-5; D is unresolved. Between the trimmed V and J ends, which lost 6 bases and 1 base, there was a span of 9 bases. Looked up from germline, CDR1 is MNHEY and CDR2 is SVGAGI. The CDR3 is 13 amino acids.

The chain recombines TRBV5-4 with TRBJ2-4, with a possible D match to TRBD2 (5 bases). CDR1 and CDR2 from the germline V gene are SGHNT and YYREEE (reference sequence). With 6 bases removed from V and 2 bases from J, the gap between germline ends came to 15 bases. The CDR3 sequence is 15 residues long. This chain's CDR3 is CASNTDPGSKNIQYF. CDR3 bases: TGTGCCAGCAATACAGACCCGGGGTCCAAAAACATTCAGTACTTC.

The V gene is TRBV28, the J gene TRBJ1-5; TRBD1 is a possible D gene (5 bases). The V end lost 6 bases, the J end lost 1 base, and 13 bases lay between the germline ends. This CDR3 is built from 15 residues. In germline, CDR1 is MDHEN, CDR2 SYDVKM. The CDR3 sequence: CASRYRDGSNQPQHF. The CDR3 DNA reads TGTGCCAGCAGATACCGGGACGGGAGCAATCAGCCCCAGCATTTT.

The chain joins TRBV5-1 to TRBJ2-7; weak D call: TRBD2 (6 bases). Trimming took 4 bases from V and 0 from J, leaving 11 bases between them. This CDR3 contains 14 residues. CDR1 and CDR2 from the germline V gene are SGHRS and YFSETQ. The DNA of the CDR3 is TGCGCCAGCAGCCCGGCTAGCGACTCCTACGAGCAGTACTTC. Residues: CASSPASDSYEQYF.

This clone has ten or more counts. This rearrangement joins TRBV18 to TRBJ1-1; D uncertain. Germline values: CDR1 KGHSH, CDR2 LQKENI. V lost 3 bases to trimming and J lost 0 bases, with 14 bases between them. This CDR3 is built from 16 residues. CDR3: CASSPSETLMNTEAFF. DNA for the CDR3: TGTGCCAGCTCACCCAGCGAGACCCTAATGAACACTGAAGCTTTCTTT.

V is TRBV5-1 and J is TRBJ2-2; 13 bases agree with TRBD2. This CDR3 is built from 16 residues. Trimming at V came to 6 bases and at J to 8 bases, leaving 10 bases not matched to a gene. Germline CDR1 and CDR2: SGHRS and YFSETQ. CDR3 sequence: CASTIRGLAGDGELFF. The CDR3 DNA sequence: TGCGCCAGCACCATACGCGGACTAGCGGGAGATGGGGAGCTGTTTTTT.

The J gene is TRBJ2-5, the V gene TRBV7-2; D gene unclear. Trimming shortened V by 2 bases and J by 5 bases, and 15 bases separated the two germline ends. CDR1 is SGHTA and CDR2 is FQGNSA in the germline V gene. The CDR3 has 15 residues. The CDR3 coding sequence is TGTGCCAGCAGCTTACAGATCGCCAGGCAGGAGACCCAGTACTTC. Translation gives CASSLQIARQETQYF.

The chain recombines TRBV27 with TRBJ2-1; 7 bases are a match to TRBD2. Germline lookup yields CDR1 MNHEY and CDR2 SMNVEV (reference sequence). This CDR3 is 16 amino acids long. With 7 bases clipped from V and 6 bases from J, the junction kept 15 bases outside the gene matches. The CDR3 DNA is TGTGCCAGCACCGGGACTAACCCAACGAGGGGCAATGAGCAGTTCTTC. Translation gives CASTGTNPTRGNEQFF.

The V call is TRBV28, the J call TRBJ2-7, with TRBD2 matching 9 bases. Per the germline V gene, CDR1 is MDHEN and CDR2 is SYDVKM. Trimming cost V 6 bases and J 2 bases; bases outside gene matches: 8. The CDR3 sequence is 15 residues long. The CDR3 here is CASRGTSFPTYEQYF. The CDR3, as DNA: TGTGCCAGCAGAGGGACTAGCTTTCCCACCTACGAGCAGTACTTC.